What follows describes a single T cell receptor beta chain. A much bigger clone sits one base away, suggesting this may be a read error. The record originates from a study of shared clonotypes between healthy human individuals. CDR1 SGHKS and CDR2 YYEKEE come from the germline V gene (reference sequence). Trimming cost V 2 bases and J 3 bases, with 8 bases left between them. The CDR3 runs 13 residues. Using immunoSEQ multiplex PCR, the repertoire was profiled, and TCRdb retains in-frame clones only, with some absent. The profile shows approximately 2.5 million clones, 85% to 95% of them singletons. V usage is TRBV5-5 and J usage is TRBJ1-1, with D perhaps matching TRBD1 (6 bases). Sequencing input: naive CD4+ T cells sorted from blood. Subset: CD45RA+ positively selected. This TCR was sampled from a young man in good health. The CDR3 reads CASSFGTYTEAFF. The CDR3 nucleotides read TGTGCCAGCAGCTTTGGGACATACACTGAAGCTTTCTTT. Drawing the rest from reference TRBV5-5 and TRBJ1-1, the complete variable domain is DAGVTQSPTHLIKTRGQQVTLRCSPISGHKSVSWYQQVLGQGPQFIFQYYEKEERGRGNFPDRFSARQFPNYSSELNVNALLLGDSALYLCASSFGTYTEAFFGQGTRLTVV.